The 9 T cell receptor beta chains below come from one sample, sequenced in a study of blood T cell repertoires in COVID-19. Libraries were prepared by immunoSEQ multiplex PCR; TCRdb keeps only in-frame clonotypes and omits some of them. The data contain about 350,000 clones, under 95% of them singletons. Sequenced material: peripheral blood. Every receptor here comes from a woman between 18 and 29 years old who had recovered from COVID-19.

The chain recombines TRBV10-1 with TRBJ2-7, with 7 bases identical to TRBD1. CDR1 and CDR2 from the germline V gene are WNHNN and SYGVQD (reference sequence). This CDR3 region has 13 residues. V dropped 11 bases and J dropped 0; count of bases not matched to a gene: 7. CDR3 sequence: CAGDRVSSYEQYV. The DNA for the CDR3 is TGCGCCGGCGACAGGGTAAGCTCCTACGAGCAGTACGTC.

This rearrangement joins TRBV10-3 to TRBJ1-5; D remains ambiguous. Trimming removed 7 bases at V and 7 bases at J, with 20 bases between. The length of the CDR3 is 15 residues. Germline CDR1 ENHRY, CDR2 SYGVKD. The chain's CDR3 is CAITPGLGPGQPQHF. In DNA form, the CDR3 reads TGTGCCATCACCCCCGGTCTAGGCCCGGGGCAGCCCCAGCATTTT.

The chain joins TRBV6-5 to TRBJ2-5, with TRBD1 as a possible D gene (6 bases). In germline, CDR1 is MNHEY, CDR2 SVGAGI. The CDR3 loop spans 14 amino acids. With 6 bases removed from V and 2 bases from J, the gap between germline ends came to 13 bases. The CDR3 here is CASRQGRPQETQYF. The CDR3 DNA reads TGTGCCAGCAGACAGGGACGTCCTCAAGAGACCCAGTACTTC.

The chain joins TRBV19 to TRBJ2-3; 8 positions agree with TRBD2. Germline lookup yields CDR1 LNHDA and CDR2 SQIVND (reference sequence). V lost 10 bases and J lost 0; bases outside the gene matches: 6. This CDR3 comprises 14 residues. The CDR3 DNA is TGTGCCACAAGCGGGAGCCAAAGCACAGATACGCAGTATTTT. It translates to CATSGSQSTDTQYF.

This chain connects TRBV13 to TRBJ2-1; TRBD1 agrees at 7 bases. J gave up 10 bases and V 5 bases, and 11 bases lay outside the gene matches. The CDR3 is 14 residues long. Germline V lookup: CDR1 PRHDT, CDR2 FYEKMQ (reference sequence). As DNA, the CDR3 is TGTGCCAGCAGCAACAAACAGGGGATAGACGAGCAGTTCTTC. Translating gives CASSNKQGIDEQFF.

The chain employs TRBV7-9 and TRBJ2-2; 8 positions match TRBD2. Trimming removed 7 bases from V and 3 bases from J; junction bases left unmatched: 4. The CDR3 has 14 amino acids. Germline CDR1 reads SEHNR; CDR2 reads FQNEAQ (reference sequence). The CDR3 bases are TGTGCCAGCAACAAAGCGGGAGACACCGGGGAGCTGTTTTTT. Encoded protein: CASNKAGDTGELFF.

This chain connects TRBV11-3 to TRBJ1-4, with 9 bases fitting TRBD1. This CDR3 has 16 residues. The J segment lost 6 bases and the V segment lost 5 bases, leaving 10 bases of the junction unmatched. Germline CDR1 and CDR2: SGHNT and YENEEA. The CDR3 spells CASSQRIGTGHEKLFF. The CDR3 DNA follows: TGTGCCAGCAGCCAACGTATAGGGACAGGGCATGAAAAACTGTTTTTT.

The chain couples TRBV7-4 to TRBJ1-5; D might be TRBD1 (5 bases). CDR3 size: 14 residues. Germline loops: CDR1 SGHVT, CDR2 SQSDAQ. V was clipped by 5 bases and J by 7 bases, with 15 bases between them. The CDR3 bases are TGTGCCAGCAGCCCCGACAGAGCCTACCAGCCCCAGCATTTT. Its translation is CASSPDRAYQPQHF.

This chain connects TRBV30 to TRBJ1-1; 10 nucleotides agree with TRBD1. CDR1 is GTSNPN and CDR2 is SVGIG in the germline V gene (reference sequence). V lost 1 base to trimming and J lost 4 bases; unmatched junction nucleotides: 3. This CDR3 contains 14 residues. CDR3 region: CAWSAWTGGTEAFF. As DNA, the CDR3 is TGTGCCTGGAGTGCATGGACAGGGGGCACTGAAGCTTTCTTT. Filled out from reference TRBV30 and TRBJ1-1, the complete variable domain reads SQTIHQWPATLVQPVGSPLSLECTVEGTSNPNLYWYRQAAGRGLQLLFYSVGIGQISSEVPQNLSASRPQDRQFILSSKKLLLSDSGFYLCAWSAWTGGTEAFFGQGTRLTVV.